The clone carrying this TCR beta chain was counted only a few times. This entry is derived from a study of T-cell reconstitution after alpha-beta-depleted transplantation in children. There are 13 residues in the CDR3. V gave up 4 bases and J gave up 8 bases, with 14 bases separating them. CDR1 and CDR2 from the germline V gene are SGHDN and FVKESK. TCRbeta library construction was performed incorporating unique molecular identifiers. TCRdb re-analysed the PCR reads in MiXCR, keeping a single row per CDR3 protein. The table has some 500,000 distinct CDR3 sequences, 30% to 35% seen once. Sequenced material: PBMCs from the stem cell graft donor, taken from the stem cell graft. This sequence originates from a human donor who donated a stem cell graft to a child with aplastic anemia. The chain has TRBV14 and TRBJ1-2; D call uncertain. The CDR3: CASSPSRVVGYTF. CDR3 bases: TGTGCCAGCAGCCCTTCGCGAGTTGTAGGCTACACCTTC.